This TCR beta chain was sequenced for a study of blood T cells in healthy people across ages (dated by TCRdb to the mid-2010s). Regarding the complete study: In model experiments, template switching captured about one uniquely barcoded TCR beta cDNA molecule for every two T cells. The study measured age-related changes in TCR beta repertoire diversity using deep sequencing normalized with unique cDNA molecular identifiers. Two additional independent replicas of 1 million unique cDNA reads from the same blood draw were analyzed for two donors (one aged 18 to 30 and one aged 80 or older). Donors of different ages were randomly distributed across sequencing lanes to avoid experimental bias. The donors were divided into four age groups: young (average roughly 15 years), middle-aged (approximately 39), aged (approximately 62) and long-lived (82).

In this sample, this clonotype turned up many times. There is no known antigen for this receptor. There are no base qualities to consult, and no much larger clone falls within one base. Study-wide findings and limitations: The CMV infection status of donors was not known, potentially confounding age-related changes in expanded clonotypes. Since profiling was done on bulk unsorted PBMCs, naive and antigen-experienced compartments could not be conclusively compared. Compared with the aged group, the long-lived group had more naive CD4+ T cells, fewer expanded clones and increased TCR diversity, a pattern suggesting age selection. As age increased, observed TCR beta diversity per million T cells dropped in a roughly linear way, and a significant reduction was already evident by age about 40. Estimates of total diversity from one million sequenced T cells were regarded as lower bounds and underestimates. Observed TCR beta diversity correlated strongly with the percentage of naive T cells measured by flow cytometry.

Preparation of the library involved 5' RACE. Data came from an Illumina HiSeq 2500. A second PCR of roughly 7 to 11 cycles was performed with a sample-barcoded 5' primer and a J-beta primer mix. A unique molecular identifier was introduced onto each TCR beta cDNA molecule by a template-switch 5' adaptor carrying 12 random nucleotides. Each sample yielded at least 3 million CDR3-containing paired-end reads. All of the RNA was converted into first-strand cDNA using the Mint cDNA synthesis kit, with a TRBC-specific oligonucleotide serving as the primer. Following uracil-DNA glycosylase treatment, a first 18-cycle PCR with universal primers M1SS and BC2_uni_R was performed on all cDNA. The source study handled its data this way. Each sample was normalized by randomly selecting 1 million high-quality reads, each carrying a distinct molecular identifier. Reads with shared molecular identifiers were discarded instead of being binned into consensus sequences. MiTCR, run with a Q25 quality threshold and the strictest error-elimination algorithm, handled CDR3 identification, clonotype clustering and error correction. A nonparametric unseen species model using Euler transformation provided a lower-bound estimate of total TCR beta diversity. TCRdb trimmed public reads at Q25 via fastp, called clones via MiXCR and kept in-frame beta chains. Under each unique CDR3 protein, matching rows form one entry showing the most common genes and DNA. These V and J calls rely on TCRdb rather than the paper's analysis. The sample contains about 650,000 distinct CDR3 sequences, roughly 32% of them found a single time. The leading ten clones occupy roughly 14% of the sample.

The donors were 40 or so Caucasian individuals from Russia, aged about 6 to 100 years, who were systemically healthy. Each donor gave approximately 9.3 milliliters of peripheral blood, collected into EDTA-treated Vacutainer tubes. PBMCs were isolated by Ficoll-Paque density-gradient centrifugation, with at least 6 million obtained per sample. Total RNA, at least 5 micrograms per sample, was extracted from PBMCs with Trizol reagent. For every donor, flow cytometry on a PBMC aliquot measured the percentage of naive CD45RAhigh/CD27high T cells. At the junction V is shortened by 6 bases and J by 2 bases, with 16 bases in between. The germline V gene encodes CDR1 MNHEY and CDR2 SMNVEV (reference sequence). There are 15 amino acids in the CDR3, from cysteine to phenylalanine inclusive. The CDR3 DNA has 45 bases and is translated from base 1.

The rearranged chain carries TRBV27 and TRBJ2-5; D gene: possibly TRBD1, on 6 matching bases. This clonotype originated in an elderly woman in good health. Donor details come from another sample of the same person, matched by shared clones. Sequences were obtained from blood. The DNA sequence reads TGTGCCAGCAGACCAGGGGCCTGGGGACAAGAGACCCAGTACTTC. Protein translation: CASRPGAWGQETQYF.